Below, 23 T cell receptor beta chains from the same sample are listed, as sequenced in a study of beta chain features in type 1 diabetes. The whole isolated RNA underwent reverse transcription, so sequencing captured expressed TCRB transcripts. Libraries were prepared by immunoSEQ multiplex PCR; TCRdb keeps only in-frame clonotypes and omits some of them. The sample yields tens of thousands of clones, about 55% seen once. Sequencing was carried out using Tregs from blood. These receptors all come from a woman aged 18 to 35 in good health.

The chain uses TRBV2 and TRBJ2-1; D gene unclear. Trimming took off 2 bases at V and 10 bases at J, with 6 bases between the two ends. CDR1 SNHLY and CDR2 FYNNEI come from the germline V gene. The CDR3 has 11 amino acids. In DNA form, the CDR3 reads TGTGCCAGCAGTGAAACCAGGGAGCAGTTCTTC. Translation gives CASSETREQFF.

The V and J genes are TRBV9 and TRBJ2-3; D is possibly TRBD1 (6 bases). The V end lost 0 bases, the J end lost 8 bases, and 13 bases lay between the germline ends. The CDR3 is 14 residues long. The V gene's germline CDR1 is SGDLS and CDR2 YYNGEE. CDR3 region: CASSVGGQPGTQYF. The DNA for the CDR3 is TGTGCCAGCAGCGTAGGGGGGCAGCCCGGTACGCAGTATTTT.

The chain has TRBV7-9 and TRBJ2-1, with 10 bases that match TRBD2. The germline gives CDR1 SEHNR, CDR2 FQNEAQ (reference sequence). The CDR3 is 14 residues long. V shed 4 bases, J shed 7 bases, and the junction held 4 bases outside the gene matches. This CDR3 reads CASSSSGGVNEQFF. CDR3 nucleotides: TGTGCCAGCAGCTCTAGCGGGGGAGTTAATGAGCAGTTCTTC.

V and J are TRBV4-1 and TRBJ2-2; D is perhaps TRBD2 (6 bases). The V gene lost 4 bases and the J gene lost 3 bases, with 15 bases spanning the gap. CDR3 length: 16 residues. CDR1 is MGHRA, CDR2 YSYEKL, per germline. The CDR3 DNA reads TGCGCCAGCAGCCTAACTACCGGGACTTACACCGGGGAGCTGTTTTTT. This translates into CASSLTTGTYTGELFF.

V and J are TRBV7-9 and TRBJ1-4, with 8 bases fitting TRBD1. V lost 5 bases, J lost 7 bases, and 9 bases stayed unmatched. This CDR3 comprises 15 residues. Per germline, CDR1 SEHNR and CDR2 FQNEAQ (reference sequence). The chain's CDR3 is CASSPAGGVGEKLFF. CDR3 bases: TGTGCCAGCAGCCCCGCAGGGGGCGTAGGTGAAAAACTGTTTTTT.

The chain combines TRBV5-1 with TRBJ1-2, with 8 bases that match TRBD1. The CDR3 covers 13 residues. Germline trimming cut 5 bases from V and 7 bases from J; bases unmatched to any gene: 7. CDR1 and CDR2 (germline): SGHRS, YFSETQ. The CDR3 sequence: CASRLGQGRGYTF. In nucleotides, the CDR3 is TGCGCCAGCAGACTTGGACAGGGTCGTGGCTACACCTTC.

This clone was picked up one time. The CDR3 sequence: CASSLPQGDGTDTQYF. The CDR3 bases are TGCGCCAGCAGCTTGCCCCAGGGGGATGGCACAGATACGCAGTATTTT. The genes are TRBV5-1 and TRBJ2-3; 7 bases align to TRBD1. CDR1 is SGHRS, CDR2 YFSETQ, per germline. This CDR3 is built from 16 residues. Trimming cost V 1 base and J 1 base; bases outside gene matches: 6. The whole variable domain, filled in from reference TRBV5-1 and TRBJ2-3, reads KAGVTQTPRYLIKTRGQQVTLSCSPISGHRSVSWYQQTPGQGLQFLFEYFSETQRNKGNFPGRFSGRQFSNSRSEMNVSTLELGDSALYLCASSLPQGDGTDTQYFGPGTRLTVL.

The rearrangement links TRBV7-2 to TRBJ2-3, with 8 bases fitting TRBD2. This CDR3 is 16 amino acids long. The junction had 13 bases not matched to a gene; V was cut back by 5 bases and J by 6 bases. Germline-derived CDR1 and CDR2 are SGHTA and FQGNSA. Here the CDR3 reads CASSPLAGGWSDTQYF. The CDR3 DNA reads TGTGCCAGCAGCCCTCTAGCGGGTGGGTGGTCGGATACGCAGTATTTT. Full variable domain (rest looked up from reference TRBV7-2 and TRBJ2-3): GAGVSQSPSNKVTEKGKDVELRCDPISGHTALYWYRQSLGQGLEFLIYFQGNSAPDKSGLPSDRFSAERTGGSVSTLTIQRTQQEDSAVYLCASSPLAGGWSDTQYFGPGTRLTVL.

The CDR3 sequence: CASSPTPRGLTEAFF. The CDR3 DNA follows: TGTGCCAGCAGCCCGACTCCCAGGGGCCTCACTGAAGCTTTCTTT. The rearrangement uses TRBV4-2 and TRBJ1-1; maybe TRBD1 (6 bases). Deletions cut 4 bases from V and 4 bases from J, with 16 bases between. CDR3 length: 15 residues. Germline V gene data show CDR1 as LGHNA and CDR2 as YNFKEQ.

The V call is TRBV4-1, the J call TRBJ1-1; D perhaps matches TRBD1 (5 bases). This CDR3 is 16 amino acids long. Germline V gives CDR1 MGHRA, CDR2 YSYEKL. The germline V and J ends were trimmed by 0 bases and 4 bases, with 15 bases remaining between them. The CDR3 DNA reads as TGCGCCAGCAGCCAAGATAGGGGTCGGTTCCCCACTGAAGCTTTCTTT. Amino acid sequence: CASSQDRGRFPTEAFF.

The V call is TRBV19, the J call TRBJ1-2; no clear D. V lost 10 bases to trimming and J lost 3 bases, with 18 bases between them. This CDR3 is 14 amino acids long. In germline, CDR1 is LNHDA, CDR2 SQIVND (reference sequence). The CDR3 loop is CATSPTSSHYGYTF. CDR3 bases: TGTGCCACCTCCCCGACAAGTTCCCACTATGGCTACACCTTC.

There are a few counts of this clone. This sequence joins TRBV11-2 and TRBJ2-1, with TRBD2 matching over 8 bases. Germline V gene sequence: CDR1 SGHAT, CDR2 FQNNGV. V shed 4 bases, J shed 6 bases, and the junction held 8 bases outside the gene matches. The CDR3 loop spans 15 amino acids. The chain's CDR3 is CASSWPGLGRNEQFF. The CDR3 DNA follows: TGTGCCAGCAGCTGGCCGGGACTAGGGCGCAATGAGCAGTTCTTC.

The V call is TRBV7-9, the J call TRBJ2-5, with D uncertain. The DNA end is a closer match to TRBJ2-7, so the J assignment may be wrong. CDR1 SEHNR and CDR2 FQNEAQ come from the germline V gene (reference sequence). CDR3 length: 13 amino acids. The DNA for the CDR3 is TGTGCCAGCAGCCGCTCTGACTCCTACGAGCAGTACTTC. Protein sequence: CASSRSDSYEQYF.

J is TRBJ1-3 and V is TRBV6-5; 8 positions match TRBD1. Germline V gene sequence: CDR1 MNHEY, CDR2 SVGAGI. CDR3 length: 15 amino acids. The ends lost 0 bases at V and 8 bases at J; junction bases unmatched: 6. The CDR3 sequence: CASSYSTDRVDTIYF. As DNA, the CDR3 is TGTGCCAGCAGTTACTCGACGGACAGGGTAGACACCATATATTTT.

The gene calls are TRBV7-9 and TRBJ1-4; 11 bases agree with TRBD1. Unmatched junction bases numbered 3, after V lost 3 bases and J lost 0 bases. From germline, CDR1 is SEHNR and CDR2 FQNEAQ (reference sequence). The CDR3 loop spans 17 amino acids. The CDR3 spells CASSFGQGAATNEKLFF. The DNA for the CDR3 is TGTGCCAGCAGCTTCGGACAGGGGGCAGCAACTAATGAAAAACTGTTTTTT.

This clone was observed once. The rearrangement links TRBV29-1 to TRBJ1-2; 7 bases are shared with TRBD1. The CDR3 contains 15 residues. Germline CDR1 SQVTM, CDR2 ANQGSEA. V was clipped by 6 bases and J by 0 bases; unmatched bases: 10. The CDR3 here is CSVRLRGVANYGYTF. CDR3 sequence (DNA): TGCAGCGTGAGACTCAGGGGGGTGGCTAACTATGGCTACACCTTC.

This clone came up a few times. This rearrangement joins TRBV5-5 to TRBJ2-7; 8 bases map to TRBD2. Germline CDR1 is SGHKS and CDR2 is YYEKEE (reference sequence). The CDR3 totals 18 residues. The junction had 18 bases not matched to a gene; V was cut back by 7 bases and J by 0 bases. DNA of the CDR3: TGTGCCAGCGCACCTATGGGACGGGGGGGTTCAAGCTCCTACGAGCAGTACTTC. This gives the protein CASAPMGRGGSSSYEQYF.

This clone was detected a few times. The chain is built from TRBV4-2 and TRBJ2-2, with D maybe TRBD2 (6 bases). CDR3 size: 16 residues. Between the trimmed V and J ends, which lost 0 bases and 7 bases, there was a span of 15 bases. CDR1 is LGHNA, CDR2 YNFKEQ, per germline. The CDR3 region is CASSQDFSGGYGELFF. The CDR3 DNA sequence: TGTGCCAGCAGCCAAGATTTTAGTGGGGGGTACGGGGAGCTGTTTTTT.

This chain links TRBV19 with TRBJ2-1; 11 positions match TRBD2. The CDR3 length is 16 residues. Germline V gene data show CDR1 as LNHDA and CDR2 as SQIVND (reference sequence). J was trimmed by 6 bases and V by 4 bases; bases with no gene match: 8. In DNA form, the CDR3 reads TGTGCCAGTAGTAAGTTGGGACTAGCGGATTTCAATGAGCAGTTCTTC. Protein sequence: CASSKLGLADFNEQFF.

The CDR3: CASSDREGTEAFF. DNA of the CDR3: TGTGCCAGCAGTGACAGGGAGGGCACTGAAGCTTTCTTT. The chain has TRBV2 and TRBJ1-1; maybe TRBD1 (5 bases). This CDR3 spans 13 amino acids. Germline V gives CDR1 SNHLY, CDR2 FYNNEI. V was pared by 3 bases and J by 4 bases, with 9 bases between.

The chain combines TRBV7-3 with TRBJ2-1, with TRBD1 matching 7 bases. The CDR3 spans 14 residues. Germline loops: CDR1 SGHTA, CDR2 FQGTGA. The J segment lost 5 bases and the V segment lost 4 bases, leaving 5 bases of the junction unmatched. The CDR3 loop reads CASSSGGRNNEQFF. CDR3 DNA sequence: TGTGCCAGCAGCTCAGGGGGTAGGAACAATGAGCAGTTCTTC.

This rearrangement joins TRBV6-5 to TRBJ2-5; possible D gene TRBD2, 6 bases. The germline V and J ends were trimmed by 2 bases and 4 bases, with 11 bases remaining between them. CDR3 size: 14 residues. Germline V gene sequence: CDR1 MNHEY, CDR2 SVGAGI. DNA for the CDR3: TGTGCCAGCAGTTACACGGGGGAGGCAGAGACCCAGTACTTC. Translating gives CASSYTGEAETQYF.

There are a few counts of this clone. The chain has TRBV7-2 and TRBJ2-5; tentatively, D is TRBD2 (5 bases). Germline loops: CDR1 SGHTA, CDR2 FQGNSA. This CDR3 contains 13 residues. The ends were cut back, 5 bases at V and 3 bases at J, with 10 bases in the middle. DNA of the CDR3: TGTGCCAGCAGCCCCGGGATGGAAGAGACCCAGTACTTC. This translates into CASSPGMEETQYF.